What follows describes a single T cell receptor (beta chain). As yet, its antigen is unknown. This record comes from a study of identical twins. Study results and limitations: Sequences that were out-of-frame, alpha and twin-shared displayed an excess of low generation probability. Beta out-of-frame sequences showed weaker excess twin sharing.

The V end was cut by 2 bases, the J end by 5 bases, with 10 bases between. Germline V lookup: CDR1 MNHEY, CDR2 SVGAGI. CDR3 size: 15 residues. TCRdb used MiXCR to reprocess the 5' RACE reads, holding one entry per CDR3 protein. The sample contains 500,000 to 600,000 distinct CDR3 sequences, approximately 22% of which appear only once. The sample was also linked to a second study, of T cells expressing NK-cell markers. That work states: In a group of 5 or 6 donors, dominant NKG2C+ clonotypes represented 1.0-7.0% of CD8+ T cells.

The sample consisted of CD4+ T cells sorted from blood. The receptor comes from a woman aged 18-30 years in good health. This rearrangement joins TRBV6-5 to TRBJ1-6; D perhaps matches TRBD1 (5 bases). The CDR3 spells CASSYGGTDNSPLHF. The CDR3 DNA follows: TGTGCCAGCAGTTACGGAGGGACGGATAATTCACCCCTCCACTTT.